These 10 T cell receptor beta chains were all obtained from the same sample, sequenced in a study of PD-1 blockade in mismatch repair-deficient tumors. Assay: immunoSEQ multiplex PCR; the TCRdb copy retains only in-frame clones and omits some. Among 100,000 to 150,000 clones listed, around nine tenths were seen once. The specimen comprised peripheral blood, sampled just over 70 weeks after starting pembrolizumab. These receptors were taken from an adult with mismatch repair-deficient cancer.

The chain has TRBV10-2 and TRBJ1-2, with D unresolved. V gave up 7 bases and J gave up 2 bases, with 11 bases separating them. CDR3 length: 13 amino acids. CDR1 and CDR2 from the germline V gene are WSHSY and SAAADI. This chain's CDR3 is CASNPTTNYGYTF. The CDR3 coding sequence is TGCGCCAGCAATCCTACTACCAACTATGGCTACACCTTC.

This chain links TRBV10-2 with TRBJ2-2, with D maybe TRBD1 (5 bases). The CDR3 spans 13 residues. The V and J ends lost 4 bases and 5 bases respectively, with 8 bases between them. The V gene's germline CDR1 is WSHSY and CDR2 SAAADI. CDR3 loop: CASSAQGTGELFF. CDR3 nucleotides: TGCGCCAGCAGTGCCCAGGGAACCGGGGAGCTGTTTTTT.

A single count supports this clone. This chain uses TRBV7-9 with TRBJ2-5; maybe TRBD1 (6 bases). The V end lost 3 bases, the J end lost 4 bases, and 12 bases lay between the germline ends. Germline V gives CDR1 SEHNR, CDR2 FQNEAQ (reference sequence). The CDR3 has 14 residues. CDR3 region: CASSFSQGTETQYF. DNA for the CDR3: TGTGCCAGCAGCTTTAGTCAGGGGACAGAGACCCAGTACTTC.

This chain joins TRBV9 and TRBJ1-1; TRBD1 aligns across 7 bases. This CDR3 has 14 residues. Trimming at V came to 4 bases and at J to 4 bases, leaving 7 bases not matched to a gene. Germline V gives CDR1 SGDLS, CDR2 YYNGEE. The CDR3 loop reads CASSFSTGSTEAFF. CDR3 in DNA: TGTGCCAGCAGCTTTTCGACAGGGAGCACTGAAGCTTTCTTT.

The chain's CDR3 is CASSLQPGSETQYF. CDR3 in DNA: TGCGCCAGCAGCTTGCAGCCGGGGTCGGAGACCCAGTACTTC. The V and J genes are TRBV5-1 and TRBJ2-5; D may be TRBD2 (5 bases). Germline CDR1 is SGHRS and CDR2 is YFSETQ. Deletions cut 1 base from V and 5 bases from J, with 12 bases between. The CDR3 has 14 residues.

V is TRBV2 and J is TRBJ2-2; the D gene is possibly TRBD2 (5 bases). The CDR3 length is 15 residues. Germline values: CDR1 SNHLY, CDR2 FYNNEI. The ends were cut back, 2 bases at V and 0 bases at J, with 7 bases in the middle. CDR3 residues: CASSESSPNTGELFF. CDR3 DNA sequence: TGTGCCAGCAGTGAATCTAGCCCGAACACCGGGGAGCTGTTTTTT.

The chain combines TRBV27 with TRBJ2-3; 11 bases agree with TRBD2. Germline CDR1 and CDR2: MNHEY and SMNVEV (reference sequence). J lost 1 base, V lost 7 bases, and 1 base had no gene match. CDR3 length: 14 amino acids. Here the CDR3 DNA reads TGTGCCAGCAATAGCGGGAGGGGCACAGATACGCAGTATTTT. Its translation is CASNSGRGTDTQYF.

The CDR3 sequence is CASSFRAGNPSYNEQFF. CDR3 nucleotides: TGTGCCAGCAGCTTCCGCGCGGGAAACCCCTCCTACAATGAGCAGTTCTTC. The rearrangement links TRBV11-2 to TRBJ2-1, with a weak D call TRBD2 (6 bases). V lost 3 bases, J lost 0 bases, and 15 bases lay in between. The germline gives CDR1 SGHAT, CDR2 FQNNGV. The CDR3 consists of 17 residues.

This chain joins TRBV29-1 and TRBJ2-7; D may match TRBD1 or TRBD2 (5 bases each). The CDR3 is 14 residues long. Germline-derived CDR1 and CDR2 are SQVTM and ANQGSEA. V was clipped by 7 bases and J by 7 bases, with 23 bases between them. The DNA for the CDR3 is TGCAGCGCCAGTTGGGACGGACCGCGGAGGGAGCAGTACTTC. This encodes CSASWDGPRREQYF.

The chain joins TRBV4-1 to TRBJ2-1; perhaps TRBD1 as D (6 bases). The CDR3 spans 16 residues. CDR1 MGHRA and CDR2 YSYEKL come from the germline V gene. V lost 6 bases and J lost 3, with 18 bases in between. The CDR3 bases are TGCGCCAGCAGGCAATTGGACAGTGGTGTCTACAATGAGCAGTTCTTC. Its translation is CASRQLDSGVYNEQFF.